This is a list of T cell receptor beta chains from one sample in a study of T cells in Graves' hyperthyroidism and ophthalmopathy. Each CDR3 protein gets one entry after TCRdb re-called the multiplex PCR reads with MiXCR. The sample shows about 590,000 distinct CDR3 sequences, around a sixth of them seen only once. The sequenced material came from blood. These receptors came from a woman aged 30 to 39 with Graves' hyperthyroidism. The CDR3 runs from the conserved cysteine through the conserved F or W. Fields, in order: V gene, J gene, clone size, D gene, CDR3 protein, CDR3 DNA. A D gene is named only where the DNA matches it firmly. Clone size is stated in some rows and not others, as once, few, many or a class when expanded.

TRBV7-2	TRBJ2-1	many	.	CASSLDGHRNEQFF	TGTGCCAGCAGCTTAGATGGACATCGCAATGAGCAGTTCTTC
TRBV7-9	TRBJ1-2	many	TRBD1	CASSLPDGTGDYGYTF	TGTGCCAGCAGCTTACCGGATGGGACAGGGGACTATGGCTACACCTTC
TRBV5-1	TRBJ1-3	many	.	CASSPGGLPGNTIYF	TGCGCCAGCAGCCCCGGCGGGCTCCCTGGAAACACCATATATTTT
TRBV11-1	TRBJ1-1	many	.	CASSPSAGTTTEAFF	TGTGCCAGCAGCCCCAGTGCAGGGACTACCACTGAAGCTTTCTTT
TRBV24-1	TRBJ2-1	few	TRBD2	CATSGTSINEQFF	TGTGCCACCTCTGGGACTAGTATCAATGAGCAGTTCTTC
TRBV27	TRBJ1-1	many	.	CASSLVNPGDSTEAFF	TGTGCCAGCAGTCTTGTGAACCCGGGGGATTCCACTGAAGCTTTCTTT
TRBV5-1	TRBJ2-7	.	.	CASSFEGAYEQYF	TGCGCCAGCAGCTTCGAGGGAGCCTACGAGCAGTACTTC
TRBV12-3/TRBV12-4	TRBJ1-1	.	.	CASSLLFSGQAFF	TGTGCCAGCAGTTTACTCTTCTCCGGGCAAGCTTTCTTT
TRBV11-2	TRBJ2-2	few	TRBD1	CASSSNRDRVTGELFF	TGTGCCAGCAGCTCCAACCGGGACAGGGTTACCGGGGAGCTGTTTTTT
TRBV10-3	TRBJ2-3	.	TRBD1	CAIRRQGAEIGTQYF	TGTGCCATCAGGCGACAGGGGGCTGAAATCGGTACGCAGTATTTT
TRBV12-3/TRBV12-4	TRBJ2-1	many	.	CASRGGLSSYNEQFF	TGTGCCAGCAGGGGGGGACTGAGCTCCTACAATGAGCAGTTCTTC
TRBV6-5	TRBJ2-2	.	.	CASSYSGQILRDGELFF	TGTGCCAGCAGTTACTCAGGGCAGATCCTGAGGGACGGGGAGCTGTTTTTT
TRBV9	TRBJ2-1	many	TRBD2	CASSVRTSGAGEQFF	TGTGCCAGCAGCGTAAGGACTAGCGGGGCCGGCGAGCAGTTCTTC
TRBV30	TRBJ2-7	.	TRBD1	CAWSAWDRGIYEQYF	TGTGCCTGGAGTGCATGGGACAGGGGAATCTACGAGCAGTACTTC
TRBV5-1	TRBJ1-3	many	.	CASSFEGFGNTIYF	TGCGCCAGCAGCTTTGAAGGGTTTGGAAACACCATATATTTT
TRBV11-2	TRBJ1-3	many	.	CASSPVFPGDETLGNTIYF	TGTGCCAGCAGCCCCGTATTCCCGGGGGACGAAACTTTAGGAAACACCATATATTTT
TRBV20-1	TRBJ2-3	.	.	CSDTDPGADTQYF	TGCAGTGACACCGACCCCGGAGCAGATACGCAGTATTTT
TRBV12-3/TRBV12-4	TRBJ1-5	many	.	CASTASLNPHQPQHF	TGTGCCAGCACTGCATCCTTGAACCCTCATCAGCCCCAGCATTTT
TRBV12-3/TRBV12-4	TRBJ2-3	many	TRBD2	CASSGLAATDTQYF	TGTGCCAGCAGTGGGCTAGCGGCCACAGATACGCAGTATTTT
TRBV12-3/TRBV12-4	TRBJ2-1	.	.	CASKGPAGNEQFF	TGTGCCAGCAAGGGACCGGCGGGCAATGAGCAGTTCTTC
TRBV7-3	TRBJ1-3	.	.	CASSAGVAGNTIYF	TGTGCCAGCAGCGCAGGGGTGGCGGGAAACACCATATATTTT
TRBV6-5	TRBJ1-2	.	.	CASSYSRNVYTF	TGTGCCAGCAGTTACTCCCGAAATGTCTACACCTTC
TRBV6-1	TRBJ1-4	.	.	CASRPDLRNEKLFF	TGTGCCAGCAGACCGGACTTGCGTAATGAAAAACTGTTTTTT
TRBV6-1	TRBJ2-1	many	.	CASTYTSYNEQFF	TGTGCCAGCACCTATACCTCCTACAATGAGCAGTTCTTC
TRBV5-1	TRBJ2-7	.	TRBD2	CASTSAGGSGEQYF	TGCGCCAGCACTTCAGCGGGAGGGTCGGGGGAGCAGTACTTC
TRBV7-9	TRBJ1-1	.	.	CASSLGKGEAFF	TGTGCCAGCAGCTTAGGTAAGGGGGAAGCTTTCTTT
TRBV7-3	TRBJ1-1	few	.	CASSFLGQGRTEAFF	TGTGCCAGCAGCTTTTTAGGGCAGGGGAGGACTGAAGCTTTCTTT
TRBV7-9	TRBJ2-2	few	.	CASSSLPAGTSFTGELFF	TGTGCCAGCAGCTCCCTTCCGGCAGGGACGAGCTTCACCGGGGAGCTGTTTTTT
TRBV6-2/TRBV6-3	TRBJ1-2	once	.	CASIRRHSGAGGYTF	TGTGCCAGCATTCGGCGACACTCGGGGGCAGGGGGCTACACCTTC
TRBV11-2	TRBJ2-7	many	.	CASRPTARVYEQYF	TGTGCCAGCAGACCAACGGCCCGGGTGTACGAGCAGTACTTC
TRBV6-6	TRBJ2-1	many	.	CASSYHPARFEQFF	TGTGCCAGCAGTTACCACCCAGCACGCTTTGAGCAGTTCTTC
TRBV7-9	TRBJ2-2	few	.	CANDTGELFF	TGTGCCAACGACACCGGGGAGCTGTTTTTT
TRBV29-1	TRBJ1-1	few	.	CSVHGPLNTEAFF	TGCAGCGTTCATGGGCCTCTGAACACTGAAGCTTTCTTT
TRBV11-2	TRBJ2-3	many	.	CASSLWSGSSTDTQYF	TGTGCCAGCAGCTTATGGTCGGGGTCTAGCACAGATACGCAGTATTTT
TRBV25-1	TRBJ2-1	once	TRBD2	CASSEIPSGRNYNEQFF	TGTGCCAGCAGTGAGATTCCTAGCGGGAGGAATTACAATGAGCAGTTCTTC
TRBV27	TRBJ1-2	many	TRBD1	CASGQGNGYTF	TGTGCCAGCGGACAGGGGAATGGCTACACCTTC
TRBV7-9	TRBJ2-3	.	TRBD2	CASSPLAGRADTQYF	TGTGCCAGCAGCCCGCTAGCGGGAAGGGCAGATACGCAGTATTTT
TRBV29-1	TRBJ2-7	many	TRBD2	CSVARAGVSSEQYF	TGCAGCGTTGCTCGAGCGGGAGTATCTTCCGAGCAGTACTTC
TRBV28	TRBJ2-7	many	.	CASSLRLTPEQYF	TGTGCCAGCAGTTTGCGACTGACACCAGAGCAGTACTTC
TRBV20-1	TRBJ1-1	many	.	CSARYQGNTEAFF	TGCAGTGCTAGATACCAGGGGAACACTGAAGCTTTCTTT
TRBV2	TRBJ2-3	.	TRBD2	CANSLAGEADTQYF	TGTGCCAACTCGCTAGCGGGAGAAGCAGATACGCAGTATTTT
TRBV28	TRBJ2-7	many	.	CASSLAGLAYEQYF	TGTGCCAGCAGTTTAGCAGGTTTAGCCTACGAGCAGTACTTC
TRBV7-9	TRBJ2-3	many	TRBD2	CASSPRTSGSMMGTQYF	TGTGCCAGCAGCCCTAGGACTAGCGGGAGTATGATGGGTACGCAGTATTTT
TRBV25-1	TRBJ2-1	.	.	CASSDLGGQFF	TGTGCCAGCAGTGATCTAGGAGGACAGTTCTTC
TRBV27	TRBJ2-7	.	.	CASSFSGDSYEQYF	TGTGCCAGCAGTTTTAGTGGGGACTCCTACGAGCAGTACTTC
TRBV29-1	TRBJ1-1	.	.	CSVKENTEAFF	TGCAGCGTTAAGGAGAACACTGAAGCTTTCTTT
TRBV7-3	TRBJ2-1	many	.	CASSLSSNAEQFF	TGTGCCAGCAGCTTATCTAGTAACGCTGAGCAGTTCTTC
TRBV12-3/TRBV12-4	TRBJ2-2	few	TRBD2	CASRRLAGATGELFF	TGTGCCAGCAGGCGACTAGCGGGAGCAACCGGGGAGCTGTTTTTT
TRBV5-1	TRBJ1-1	many	.	CASSPTTGLNTEAFF	TGCGCCAGCAGCCCTACTACAGGGCTGAACACTGAAGCTTTCTTT
TRBV28	TRBJ2-3	many	TRBD2	CASSLSLAGKDTQYF	TGTGCCAGCAGTCTGTCGTTAGCGGGGAAAGATACGCAGTATTTT
TRBV4-2	TRBJ2-1	few	.	CASSQTEGEQFF	TGTGCCAGCAGCCAGACGGAGGGTGAGCAGTTCTTC
TRBV29-1	TRBJ1-1	few	.	CSVVQGSNTEAFF	TGCAGCGTTGTTCAGGGTTCGAACACTGAAGCTTTCTTT
TRBV2	TRBJ2-1	many	.	CASRRGDSGPYNEQFF	TGTGCCAGCAGGAGGGGTGATAGCGGACCGTACAATGAGCAGTTCTTC
TRBV19	TRBJ1-1	.	.	CASSPRGLDTEAFF	TGTGCCAGTAGCCCCCGGGGGCTCGACACTGAAGCTTTCTTT
TRBV20-1	TRBJ2-7	many	TRBD1	CSAASRGQGLYEQYF	TGCAGTGCTGCTTCGCGAGGACAGGGCTTGTACGAGCAGTACTTC
TRBV6-1	TRBJ2-5	few	.	CASSTSFGGRQETQYF	TGTGCCAGCAGTACCTCTTTTGGGGGGCGCCAAGAGACCCAGTACTTC
TRBV7-2	TRBJ2-3	few	.	CASSPFVVSTDTQYF	TGTGCCAGCAGCCCGTTTGTTGTGAGCACAGATACGCAGTATTTT
TRBV27	TRBJ2-1	few	.	CAIGAPSSYNGQFF	TGTGCCATTGGGGCCCCAAGCTCCTACAATGGGCAGTTCTTC
TRBV19	TRBJ1-1	few	.	CASSILGLNTEAFF	TGTGCCAGTAGTATCCTGGGGTTGAACACTGAAGCTTTCTTT